This TCR beta chain was profiled in a study of T cell clones after liver transplantation (dated by TCRdb to the late 2010s). Some background on the complete study: ITN030ST, the source of the samples, was a randomized trial that attempted immunosuppression withdrawal within 2 years of liver transplantation. Donor-reactive T cell clones were identified using TCRbeta sequencing after a pre-transplant mixed lymphocyte reaction and were then followed in post-transplant blood. Third party-reactive TCRbeta sequences from pre-transplant MLRs were also identified as an antigen-independent comparator for donor-reactive sequences. Of the eight recipients, a few were HCV-positive, while the remaining recipients had been transplanted for non-autoimmune, non-viral indications. The subjects received no induction therapy and were kept on standard immunosuppression until randomization at 12-24 months post-transplant. To count as tolerant, a recipient had to stay completely off immunosuppression for at least one year without liver enzymes climbing beyond twice the upper limit of normal. Blood samples were collected pre-transplant, pre-randomization before withdrawal, and post-randomization after either full withdrawal or failed withdrawal. A cohort of 8 liver transplant recipients was studied, of whom 3 were classified as tolerant and 5 as non-tolerant. Study-level results and caveats: Because allograft tissue specimens were not available, migration of donor-reactive T cells into the graft, rather than deletion, may have occurred. In two subjects, low numbers of available donor cells limited the measurable donor-reactive repertoire. Because of small, heterogeneous patient numbers and non-standardized post-transplant time points, the conclusions were only preliminary. When repertoire turnover was taken into account, detection of donor-reactive sequences was significantly reduced in 7 of 8 subjects for CD4 and in 8 of 8 subjects for CD8. Donor-reactive sequences declined more than third party-reactive ones, suggesting partial antigen-specific deletion unrelated to withdrawal success. In most of the 8 subjects, regardless of tolerance or HCV status, circulating donor-reactive CD4 TCRbeta sequences dropped significantly post-transplant.

Thawed unstimulated PBMCs were stained for CD3, CD4 and CD8 and FACS-sorted into CD3+CD4+ and CD3+CD8+ populations. All 8 studied subjects were randomized to withdrawal of immunosuppression. The Qiagen DNeasy Blood and Tissue Kit was used for genomic DNA isolation. High-throughput TCRbeta CDR3 sequencing of frozen genomic DNA was performed by immunoSEQ, including PCR amplification, mapping, bias correction and internal controls. The source study handled its data this way. Only productive rearrangements were retained, with each unique TCRbeta sequence defined by its CDR3 nucleotide sequence together with its V and J gene. For classification of a sequence as donor-reactive, at least 5-fold expansion in CFSE-low cells relative to unstimulated pre-transplant cells and a frequency of at least 0.01% were required. To ensure at least 90% detection power, minimum frequency thresholds were set for each subject based on that subject's lowest-template unstimulated sample. Jensen-Shannon divergence between the top 1000 TCRbeta sequences after and before transplant was used to measure repertoire turnover. Two-sided Fisher's exact tests were used to test for changes in the detection of donor-reactive sequences. The table was pulled from immuneACCESS by TCRdb, which kept in-frame rearrangements only. Such tables lose some clones; where checked, under half of the loss comes from unresolved V genes, and the rest has no known cause. V and J calls and clone size follow that table, whereas D and trimming were derived from the DNA. This sample comprises 70,000 to 95,000 clones, roughly 80% of them detected only once. The top ten clonotypes cover less than 3% of the sample.

This clone was found once. Its antigen remains unidentified. One base away there is no much larger clone; base qualities are not given. Reading from cysteine to phenylalanine, the CDR3 counts 16 amino acids. The entry retains the CDR3 DNA only, 48 bases that are in frame from base 1. The germline V gene encodes CDR1 LGHNT and CDR2 FRNRAP. For this chain, trimming is 0 bases at the V end and 10 bases at the J end, and the number of junction bases without a gene match is 7. This receptor was taken from a human patient who received a liver transplant. After a transplant, some T cells may be the graft donor's own cells. This material consisted of CD4+ T cells from blood, taken at the 22-month timepoint. The chain was built from TRBV12-5 and TRBJ2-1; TRBD1 matches 12 bases in the middle. The DNA reads as follows: TGTGCTAGTGGTTTGGTACAGGGACAGGGGGCCAGCGAGCAGTTCTTC. Its coded protein is CASGLVQGQGASEQFF.